This T cell receptor (beta chain) derives from a study of regulatory T cells in long-lasting Graves disease (dated by TCRdb to the early 2020s). Context from the whole study: Newly diagnosed Graves' disease patients had taken antithyroid drugs for less than 3 months. Patients with persistent Graves' disease were compared with patients with newly diagnosed Graves' disease using TCR sequencing and RNA sequencing of peripheral blood. TCR sequencing covered some 13 persistent and about 20 newly diagnosed Graves' disease patients, around 33 samples in total. The study took place in China and was registered as a clinical trial.

The time point tag for this specimen amounts to: newly diagnosed GD, antithyroid drugs for less than 3 months. For both TCR sequencing and RNA sequencing, RNA was extracted from PBMCs using TRIzol. Graves' disease was diagnosed according to American Thyroid Association guidelines. Patients were recruited from an endocrinology department in Xi'an, China. Each patient gave 7.5 to 10 milliliters of peripheral blood, collected in an EDTA anticoagulant tube. Ficoll Paque Plus density gradient separation was used to isolate PBMCs, and no further T cell sorting was performed. RNA quality was checked with an Agilent 2100 Bioanalyzer and agarose gel, and concentration with a NanoDrop 2000. Preparation of the library involved multiplex PCR. For sequencing, an Illumina HiSeq 4000 was employed. To build TCR beta libraries, CDR3 regions were amplified by Arm-PCR using iRepertoire HTBI primers. PCR products were gel purified before sequencing. As for the original processing: A total of 62 TRBV and 14 TRBJ segments were identified across samples and were used for gene usage analysis of CDR3 amino acid clonotypes. COPE and FqMerger were used to merge filtered high-quality paired reads into contigs. BLAST was used to align contigs to the IMGT TRBV, TRBD and TRBJ reference genes, and CDR3 was defined following IMGT. Any clonotype with a frequency above 0.1% was classified as a highly expanded clone. Shannon entropy was used to measure repertoire diversity, and the Gini coefficient was used to measure V-J evenness. A clonotype was considered public if more than one individual shared it. TCRdb cleaned the public reads at Q25 with fastp, built clones with MiXCR and kept in-frame beta chains. One record per CDR3 amino acid sequence lists the most common genes and DNA. The V and J calls here are based on TCRdb, not the publication. A total of around 400,000 distinct CDR3 sequences appear in this sample, approximately 16% of them only once. Of the sample, around 7.6% is held by the ten largest clones.

As regards this clonotype: Its binding antigen is unknown. Base-call qualities are not available, and no considerably larger clone is one nucleotide away.

The research as a whole found: Only the TCR beta chain was sequenced and analyzed. As a limitation, the authors acknowledged that the small sample size may reduce accuracy. Peripheral blood alone was examined, since thyroid tissue, which constituted the primary lesion, could not be accessed. Patients with persistent disease shared more public clonotypes (fewer than 3,000) than newly diagnosed patients did (about 1,000). Compared with newly diagnosed patients, patients with persistent Graves' disease had lower TCR Shannon entropy and fewer highly expanded clones, which suggests clonal expansion.

This same sample was also part of a study on T cells in Graves' hyperthyroidism and ophthalmopathy. The second study's authors report: Stable Graves' hyperthyroidism was defined as the absence of progression to ophthalmopathy over 18 months of follow-up. Hyperthyroidism patients were newly diagnosed, with disease duration under 2 months, and aged 18 to 65 years. The study excluded patients with uncontrolled infections, other autoimmune diseases, pregnancy or lactation. Diagnoses were based on clinical symptoms, serum thyroxine and TRAb, thyroid ultrasound and orbital computed tomography. For the first round of RT-PCR on the TCR CDR3, the HTBI primer set was used together with the Qiagen OneStep RT-PCR kit. Most expanded thyroid clonotypes (frequency above 0.001) were also detected in blood, suggesting blood repertoires may reflect thyroid immune responses. In cross-validation, a model built on a 13 V-J signature told ophthalmopathy apart from stable hyperthyroidism with roughly 87% sensitivity and around 84% specificity, and in testing the same model reached 80%/75%. During validation, the model predicted progression to ophthalmopathy a median of roughly six months ahead of onset, with around 71% sensitivity and 72% to 80% specificity. A discovery cohort of about 95 patients, about 40 with Graves' ophthalmopathy and under 60 with stable Graves' hyperthyroidism, was used to find distinguishing TCR V-J signatures. An independent validation cohort of 18 to 20 hyperthyroidism patients and over 15 patients who later progressed to ophthalmopathy tested prospective prediction of ophthalmopathy. The 100 or so discovery patients were randomly split 7:3 into training and test sets. The study also compared thyroid tissue and blood T-cell repertoires from 5 to 7 Graves' hyperthyroidism patients. Once sampling was done, hyperthyroidism patients were given methimazole at a starting dose of 30 mg daily, whereas ophthalmopathy patients were given high-dose intravenous methylprednisolone. Libraries were constructed in a second round of multiplex PCR, after which size selection and purification were performed. The libraries were sequenced on an Illumina HiSeq2000 using paired-end 100 bp reads. SOAPnuke was used to process the raw data, removing reads that contained adapters or uncalled bases, had a mean Phred below 15, or lacked an exact match to the constant primer or identifier. High-quality paired reads were merged with COPE v1.2.5, and unique nucleotide sequences were defined as clonotypes. MiTCR v1.1 was used to align the clonotypes against IMGT TRBV, TRBD and TRBJ reference segments. The analysis was restricted to V-J combinations with a frequency above 0.0001, which together covered 99.2% of the repertoires. A TCS score was defined as the ratio between F50 (clonal expansion) and ExV (chaos), using BLOSUM62-based TCRdist between CDR3 peptides within each V-J. Welch's t-statistics and random forest reduced some 510 V-J features to 13, which were used in a naive Bayes classifier (R e1071). Sample size was not statistically predetermined, and blinding of investigators to group allocation was not performed. The paper describes TCR Vbeta CDR3 sequencing of 120 to 150 peripheral blood samples, made up of some 42 ophthalmopathy patients, 70 to 80 hyperthyroidism patients and roughly 17 progressor patients.

The sequencing used peripheral blood mononuclear cells (PBMCs), collected at new diagnosis, from a patient treated with antithyroid drugs. This receptor was identified in a woman between 35 and 50 years old with Graves disease. Donor details come from another sample of the same person, matched by shared clones.

CDR3 region: CASTRDRGPEKLFF. The DNA sequence follows: TGCGCCAGCACCAGGGACAGGGGCCCTGAAAAACTGTTTTTT. The chain links TRBV10-2 with TRBJ1-4, with 10 bases aligning to TRBD1. The CDR3 sequence holds 14 residues, the cysteine and phenylalanine included. Of all the DNA, just the CDR3 is kept, 42 bases in frame from base 1. Clipping removes 7 bases from V and 7 bases from J, with 6 as the unmatched junction base count. CDR1 and CDR2, looked up from the germline V gene, are WSHSY and SAAADI.